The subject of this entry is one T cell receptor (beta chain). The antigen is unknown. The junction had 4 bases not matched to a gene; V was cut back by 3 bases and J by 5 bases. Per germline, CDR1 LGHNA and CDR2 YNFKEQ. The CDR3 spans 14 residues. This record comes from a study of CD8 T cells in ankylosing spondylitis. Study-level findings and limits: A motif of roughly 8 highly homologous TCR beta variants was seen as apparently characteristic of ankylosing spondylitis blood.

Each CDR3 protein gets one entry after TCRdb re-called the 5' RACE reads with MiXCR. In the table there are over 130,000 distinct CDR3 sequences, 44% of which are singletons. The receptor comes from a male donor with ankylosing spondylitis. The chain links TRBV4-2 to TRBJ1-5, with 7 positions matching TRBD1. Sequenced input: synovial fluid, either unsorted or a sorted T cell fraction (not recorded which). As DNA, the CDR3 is TGTGCCAGCAGCCATACAGGGGAACATCAGCCCCAGCATTTT. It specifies CASSHTGEHQPQHF.